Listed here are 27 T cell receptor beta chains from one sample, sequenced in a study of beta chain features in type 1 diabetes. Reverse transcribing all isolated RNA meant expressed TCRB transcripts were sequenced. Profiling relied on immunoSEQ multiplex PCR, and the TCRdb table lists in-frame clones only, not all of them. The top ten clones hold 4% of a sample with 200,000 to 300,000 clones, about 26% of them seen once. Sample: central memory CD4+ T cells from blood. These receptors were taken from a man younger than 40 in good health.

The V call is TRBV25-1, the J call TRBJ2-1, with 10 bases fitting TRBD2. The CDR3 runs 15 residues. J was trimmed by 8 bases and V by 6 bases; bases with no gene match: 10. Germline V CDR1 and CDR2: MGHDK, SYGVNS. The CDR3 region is CASSVELAGEHEQFF. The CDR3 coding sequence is TGTGCCAGCAGCGTGGAGCTAGCGGGAGAACATGAGCAGTTCTTC.

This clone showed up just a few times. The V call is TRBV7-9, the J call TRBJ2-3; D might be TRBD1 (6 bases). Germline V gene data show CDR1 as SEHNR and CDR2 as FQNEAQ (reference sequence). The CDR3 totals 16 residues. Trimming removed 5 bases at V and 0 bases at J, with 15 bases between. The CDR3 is CASSPGARGSTDTQYF. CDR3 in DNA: TGTGCCAGCAGCCCAGGGGCCAGGGGTAGCACAGATACGCAGTATTTT.

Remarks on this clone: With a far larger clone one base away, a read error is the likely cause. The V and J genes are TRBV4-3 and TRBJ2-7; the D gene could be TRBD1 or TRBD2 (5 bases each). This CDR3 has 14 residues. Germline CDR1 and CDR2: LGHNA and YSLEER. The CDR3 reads CSSSQDMGPYEQYF. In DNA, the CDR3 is TGCTCCAGCAGCCAAGATATGGGACCCTACGAGCAGTACTTC.

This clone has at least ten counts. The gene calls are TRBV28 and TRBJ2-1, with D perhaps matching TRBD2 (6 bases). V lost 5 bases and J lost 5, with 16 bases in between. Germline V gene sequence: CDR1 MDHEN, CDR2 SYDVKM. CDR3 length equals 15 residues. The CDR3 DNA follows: TGTGCCAGCAGTCCGGGGCGGGGAATCAACAATGAGCAGTTCTTC. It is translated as CASSPGRGINNEQFF.

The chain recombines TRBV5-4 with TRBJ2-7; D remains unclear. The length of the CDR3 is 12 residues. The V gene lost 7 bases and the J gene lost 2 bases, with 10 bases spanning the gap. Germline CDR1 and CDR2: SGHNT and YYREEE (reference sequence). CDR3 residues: CASGPSTYEQYF. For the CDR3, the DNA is TGTGCCAGCGGCCCTAGTACCTACGAGCAGTACTTC. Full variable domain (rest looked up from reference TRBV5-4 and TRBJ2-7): ETGVTQSPTHLIKTRGQQVTLRCSSQSGHNTVSWYQQALGQGPQFIFQYYREEENGRGNFPPRFSGLQFPNYSSELNVNALELDDSALYLCASGPSTYEQYFGPGTRLTVT.

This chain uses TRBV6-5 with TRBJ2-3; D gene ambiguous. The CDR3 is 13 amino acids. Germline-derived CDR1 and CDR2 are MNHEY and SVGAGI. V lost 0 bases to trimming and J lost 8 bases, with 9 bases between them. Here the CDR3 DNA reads TGTGCCAGCAGTTACTCGAAGTTGGCTACGCAGTATTTT. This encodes CASSYSKLATQYF.

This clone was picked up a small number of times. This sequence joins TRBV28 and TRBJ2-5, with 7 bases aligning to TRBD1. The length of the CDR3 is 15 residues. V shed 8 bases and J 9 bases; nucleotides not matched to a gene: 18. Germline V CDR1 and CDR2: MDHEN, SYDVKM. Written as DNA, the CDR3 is TGTGCCAGCCCTCCCCGGACAGGAGCCTTGTTGTCCCAGTACTTC. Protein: CASPPRTGALLSQYF.

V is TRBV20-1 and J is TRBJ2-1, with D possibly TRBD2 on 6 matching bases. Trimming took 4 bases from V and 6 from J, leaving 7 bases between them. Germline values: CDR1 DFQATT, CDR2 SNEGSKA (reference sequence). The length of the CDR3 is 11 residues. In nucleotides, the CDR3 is TGCAGTGCTACCGGGGGCAATGAGCAGTTCTTC. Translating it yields CSATGGNEQFF.

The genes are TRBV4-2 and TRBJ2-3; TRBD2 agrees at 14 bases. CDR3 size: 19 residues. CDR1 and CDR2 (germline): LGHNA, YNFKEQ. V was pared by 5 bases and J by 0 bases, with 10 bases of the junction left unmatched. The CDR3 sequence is CASSVAGTSGGTSTDTQYF. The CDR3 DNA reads TGTGCCAGCAGCGTCGCCGGGACTAGCGGGGGCACTAGCACAGATACGCAGTATTTT.

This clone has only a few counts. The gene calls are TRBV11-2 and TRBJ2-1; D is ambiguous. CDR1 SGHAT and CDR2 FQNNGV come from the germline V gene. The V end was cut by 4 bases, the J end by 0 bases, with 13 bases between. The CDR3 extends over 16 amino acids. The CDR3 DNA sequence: TGTGCCAGCAGCTGGGAAGGGCGGAGCTCCTACAATGAGCAGTTCTTC. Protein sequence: CASSWEGRSSYNEQFF.

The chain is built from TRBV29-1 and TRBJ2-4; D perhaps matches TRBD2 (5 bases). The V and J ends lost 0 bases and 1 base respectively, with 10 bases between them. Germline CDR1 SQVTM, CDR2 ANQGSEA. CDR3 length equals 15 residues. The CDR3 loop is CSVEDLARAKNIQYF. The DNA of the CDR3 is TGCAGCGTTGAAGATCTAGCCAGGGCCAAAAACATTCAGTACTTC.

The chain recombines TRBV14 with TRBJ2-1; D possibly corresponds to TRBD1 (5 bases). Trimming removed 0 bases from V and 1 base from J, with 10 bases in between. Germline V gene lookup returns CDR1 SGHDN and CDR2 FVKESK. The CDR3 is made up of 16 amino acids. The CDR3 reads CASSQDLGASYNEQFF. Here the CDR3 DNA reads TGTGCCAGCAGCCAAGATTTAGGGGCTTCCTACAATGAGCAGTTCTTC.

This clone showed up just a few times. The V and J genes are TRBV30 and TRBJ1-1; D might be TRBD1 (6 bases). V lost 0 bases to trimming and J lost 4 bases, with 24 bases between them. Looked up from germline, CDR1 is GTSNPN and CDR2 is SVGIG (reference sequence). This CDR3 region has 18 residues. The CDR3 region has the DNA TGTGCCTGGAGTGTACAAGGGCAGATAGAAGGGGGATTCACTGAAGCTTTCTTT. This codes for CAWSVQGQIEGGFTEAFF.

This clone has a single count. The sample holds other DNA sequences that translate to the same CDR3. CDR3 nucleotide sequence: TGTGCCAGCAGTTACTCGGGACTAGCAGCCTACGAGCAGTACTTC. Residues: CASSYSGLAAYEQYF. The chain couples TRBV6-5 to TRBJ2-7, with 9 bases fitting TRBD2. The CDR3 has 15 residues. From germline, CDR1 is MNHEY and CDR2 SVGAGI. Trimming at V came to 0 bases and at J to 2 bases, leaving 2 bases not matched to a gene.

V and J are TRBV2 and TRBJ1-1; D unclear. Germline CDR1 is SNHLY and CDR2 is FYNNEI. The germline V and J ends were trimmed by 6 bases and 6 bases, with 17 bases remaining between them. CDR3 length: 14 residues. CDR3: CASSARVAIAEAFF. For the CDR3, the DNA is TGTGCCAGCAGCGCACGCGTAGCTATTGCTGAAGCTTTCTTT.

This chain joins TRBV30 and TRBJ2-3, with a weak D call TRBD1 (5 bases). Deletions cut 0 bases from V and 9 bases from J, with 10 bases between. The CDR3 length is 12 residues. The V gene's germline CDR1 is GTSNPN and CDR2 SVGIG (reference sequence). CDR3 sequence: CAWSVLRATQYF. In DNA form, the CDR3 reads TGTGCCTGGAGTGTACTCAGGGCGACGCAGTATTTT.

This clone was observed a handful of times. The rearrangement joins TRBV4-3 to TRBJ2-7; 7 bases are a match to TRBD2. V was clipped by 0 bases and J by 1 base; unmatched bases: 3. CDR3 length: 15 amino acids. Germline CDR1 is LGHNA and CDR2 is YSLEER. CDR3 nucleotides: TGCGCCAGCAGCCAAGATACGGGGGGTTCCTACGAGCAGTACTTC. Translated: CASSQDTGGSYEQYF.

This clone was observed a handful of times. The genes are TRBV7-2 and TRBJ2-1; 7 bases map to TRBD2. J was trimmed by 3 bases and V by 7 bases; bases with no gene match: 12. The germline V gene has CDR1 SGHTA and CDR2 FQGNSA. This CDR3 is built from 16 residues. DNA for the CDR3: TGTGCCAGCATTAAACTAACCGGGACTATCTACAATGAGCAGTTCTTC. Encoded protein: CASIKLTGTIYNEQFF.

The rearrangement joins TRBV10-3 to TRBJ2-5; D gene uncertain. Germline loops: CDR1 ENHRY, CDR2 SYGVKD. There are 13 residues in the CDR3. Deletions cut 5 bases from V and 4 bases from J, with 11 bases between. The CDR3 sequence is CAISTNLGETQYF. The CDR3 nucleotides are TGTGCCATCAGTACCAACTTGGGAGAGACCCAGTACTTC.

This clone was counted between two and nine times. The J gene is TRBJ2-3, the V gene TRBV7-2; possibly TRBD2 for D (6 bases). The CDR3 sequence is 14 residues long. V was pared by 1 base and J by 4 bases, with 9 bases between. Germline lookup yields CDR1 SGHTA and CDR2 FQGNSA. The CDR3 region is CASSLGPGADTQYF. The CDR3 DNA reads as TGTGCCAGCAGCTTAGGTCCGGGGGCAGATACGCAGTATTTT.

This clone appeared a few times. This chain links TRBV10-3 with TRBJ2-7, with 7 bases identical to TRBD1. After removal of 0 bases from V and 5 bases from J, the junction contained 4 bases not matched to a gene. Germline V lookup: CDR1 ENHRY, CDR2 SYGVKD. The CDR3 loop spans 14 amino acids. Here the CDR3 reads CAISESGQDHEQYF. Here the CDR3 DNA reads TGTGCCATCAGTGAGTCAGGACAGGACCACGAGCAGTACTTC.

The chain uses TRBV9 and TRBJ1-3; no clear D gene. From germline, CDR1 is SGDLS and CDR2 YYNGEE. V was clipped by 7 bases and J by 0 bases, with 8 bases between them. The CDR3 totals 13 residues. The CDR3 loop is CASSGNSGNTIYF. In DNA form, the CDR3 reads TGTGCCAGCTCCGGGAACTCTGGAAACACCATATATTTT. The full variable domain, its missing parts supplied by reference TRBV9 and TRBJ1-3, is DSGVTQTPKHLITATGQRVTLRCSPRSGDLSVYWYQQSLDQGLQFLIQYYNGEERAKGNILERFSAQQFPDLHSELNLSSLELGDSALYFCASSGNSGNTIYFGEGSWLTVV.

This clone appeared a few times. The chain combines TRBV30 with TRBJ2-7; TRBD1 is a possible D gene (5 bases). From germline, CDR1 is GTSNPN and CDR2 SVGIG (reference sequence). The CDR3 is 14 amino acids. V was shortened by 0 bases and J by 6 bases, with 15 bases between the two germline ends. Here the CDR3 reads CAWSVWQGAGEQYF. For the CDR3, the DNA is TGTGCCTGGAGTGTATGGCAGGGTGCCGGCGAGCAGTACTTC.

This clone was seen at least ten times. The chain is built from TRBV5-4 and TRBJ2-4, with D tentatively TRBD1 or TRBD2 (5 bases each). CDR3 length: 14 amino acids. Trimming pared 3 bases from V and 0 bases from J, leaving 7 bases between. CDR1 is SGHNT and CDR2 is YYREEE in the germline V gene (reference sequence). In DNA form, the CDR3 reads TGTGCCAGCAGCTCCGGGACAGCCAAAAACATTCAGTACTTC. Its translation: CASSSGTAKNIQYF.

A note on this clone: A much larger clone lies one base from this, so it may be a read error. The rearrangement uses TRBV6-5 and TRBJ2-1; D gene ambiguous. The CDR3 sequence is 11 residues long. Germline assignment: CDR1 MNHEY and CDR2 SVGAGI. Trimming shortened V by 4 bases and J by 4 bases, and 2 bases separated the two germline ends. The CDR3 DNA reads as TGTGCCAGCAGTTTATACAATGAGCAGTTCTTC. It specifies CASSLYNEQFF.

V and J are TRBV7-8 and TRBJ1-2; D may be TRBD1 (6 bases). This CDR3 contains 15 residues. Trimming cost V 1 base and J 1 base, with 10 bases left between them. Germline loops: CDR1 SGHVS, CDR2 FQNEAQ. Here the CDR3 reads CASSLGGGLNYGYTF. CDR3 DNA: TGTGCCAGCAGCTTAGGAGGGGGTCTTAACTATGGCTACACCTTC. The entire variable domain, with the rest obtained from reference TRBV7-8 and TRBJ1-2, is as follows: GAGVSQSPRYKVAKRGQDVALRCDPISGHVSLFWYQQALGQGPEFLTYFQNEAQLDKSGLPSDRFFAERPEGSVSTLKIQRTQQEDSAVYLCASSLGGGLNYGYTFGSGTRLTVV.

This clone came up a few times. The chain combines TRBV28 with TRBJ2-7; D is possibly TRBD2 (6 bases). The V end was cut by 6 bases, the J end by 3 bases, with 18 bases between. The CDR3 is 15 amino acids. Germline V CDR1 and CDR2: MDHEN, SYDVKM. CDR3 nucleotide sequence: TGTGCCAGCAGATCTCCGAGGACTACCCTCTACGAGCAGTACTTC. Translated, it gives CASRSPRTTLYEQYF.